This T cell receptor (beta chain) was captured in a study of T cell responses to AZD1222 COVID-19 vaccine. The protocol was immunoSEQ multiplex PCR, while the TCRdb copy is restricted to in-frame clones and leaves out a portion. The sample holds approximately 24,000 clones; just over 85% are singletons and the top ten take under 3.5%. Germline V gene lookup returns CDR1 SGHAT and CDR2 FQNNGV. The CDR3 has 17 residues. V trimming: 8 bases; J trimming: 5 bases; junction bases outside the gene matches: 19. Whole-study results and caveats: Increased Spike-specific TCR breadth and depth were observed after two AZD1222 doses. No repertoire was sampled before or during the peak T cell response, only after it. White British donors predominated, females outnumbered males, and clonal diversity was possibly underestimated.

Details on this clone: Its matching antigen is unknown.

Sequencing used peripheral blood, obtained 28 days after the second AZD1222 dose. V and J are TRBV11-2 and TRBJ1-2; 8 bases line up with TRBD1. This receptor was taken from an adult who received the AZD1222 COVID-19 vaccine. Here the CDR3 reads CASGLTGAGGATYGYTF. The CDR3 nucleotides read TGTGCCAGCGGATTAACTGGGGCAGGGGGCGCAACGTATGGCTACACCTTC. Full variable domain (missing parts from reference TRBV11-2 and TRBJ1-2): EAGVAQSPRYKIIEKRQSVAFWCNPISGHATLYWYQQILGQGPKLLIQFQNNGVVDDSQLPKDRFSAERLKGVDSTLKIQPAKLEDSAVYLCASGLTGAGGATYGYTFGSGTRLTVV.